These T cell receptor beta chains were read from a single sample in a study of vaccination and CD4 T cells after COVID-19. Their specific antigens are unknown. In TCRdb, the PCR reads were re-called with MiXCR into one record per CDR3 protein. The sample yields just over 4,000 distinct CDR3 sequences, roughly 77% seen once. Sequencing used CD4+ T cells from blood, cultured in vitro. These receptors were taken from a human donor in good health. CDR3s include the opening cysteine and the closing phenylalanine or tryptophan. D genes are given only for firm matches. Clone size, where shown, is once, few, many, or a class for clones that have expanded.

j_call	v_call	d_call	clone_size	cdr3_length	cdr3_nt	cdr3_aa
TRBJ2-5	TRBV7-8	-	-	14	TGTGCCAGCACAACCCCCCGGCGAAAAGAGACCCAGTACTTC	CASTTPRRKETQYF
TRBJ1-2	TRBV6-1	TRBD1	-	15	TGTGCCAGCAGCCTAGTGCCCCAGGACAGGGCTGGCTACACCTTC	CASSLVPQDRAGYTF
TRBJ2-1	TRBV27	-	few	16	TGTGCCAGCAGTTTATCGGCGGGGGCTACCTACAATGAGCAGTTCTTC	CASSLSAGATYNEQFF
TRBJ1-2	TRBV7-6	-	once	13	TGTGCCAGCAGCTTACAGGGAGCCCAAGGCTACACCTTC	CASSLQGAQGYTF
TRBJ2-7	TRBV27	TRBD1	few	13	TGTGCCAGCAGTTTTGGGACAGGGTTCGAGCAGTACTTC	CASSFGTGFEQYF
TRBJ1-6	TRBV15	-	-	13	TGTGCCACCAGCAGTAGCTGGAATTCACCCCTCCACTTT	CATSSSWNSPLHF
TRBJ2-5	TRBV12-3/TRBV12-4	-	-	12	TGTGCCAGTACACTGGGGAGTAAGACCCAGTACTTC	CASTLGSKTQYF
TRBJ2-1	TRBV20-1	-	large	11	TGCAGTGCTAGAGGCTATAGTGAGCAGTTCTTC	CSARGYSEQFF
TRBJ1-1	TRBV10-3	TRBD1	-	14	TGTGCCATCAGAATGGGGACAGGGGAGACTGAAGCTTTCTTT	CAIRMGTGETEAFF
TRBJ2-2	TRBV7-2	-	-	15	TGTGCCAGCAGCTTGGGCAGACAGAACACCGGGGAGCTGTTTTTT	CASSLGRQNTGELFF
TRBJ1-2	TRBV6-1	TRBD1	hyperexpanded	15	TGTGCCAGCAGGGAGACAGGGTACTCCGTCTATGGCTACACCTTC	CASRETGYSVYGYTF
TRBJ2-5	TRBV6-1	-	once	16	TGTGCCAGCAGTGCCCTCAGTTTGTCACCCCAAGAGACCCAGTACTTC	CASSALSLSPQETQYF
TRBJ2-5	TRBV21-1	-	few	18	TGTGCCAGCAGCAAAGATGTACCGTCTGGCAGGCCCCAAGAGACCCAGTACTTC	CASSKDVPSGRPQETQYF
TRBJ2-4	TRBV15	TRBD1	-	14	TGTGCCACCAGCGGACAGGGTTCCCAAAACATTCAGTACTTC	CATSGQGSQNIQYF
TRBJ2-3	TRBV27	TRBD2	few	16	TGTGCCAGCAGCTTGCCCTCTGGGAGGGGCACAGATACGCAGTATTTT	CASSLPSGRGTDTQYF
TRBJ1-3	TRBV7-6	-	few	17	TGTGCCAGCAGCTTAGCTCTGGGGGCAGTCGCTGGAAACACCATATATTTT	CASSLALGAVAGNTIYF
TRBJ2-7	TRBV15	-	-	16	TGTGCCACCAGCCGAACGGGTTTCAGGGACTCCTACGAGCAGTACTTC	CATSRTGFRDSYEQYF
TRBJ1-4	TRBV2	TRBD1	-	15	TGTGCCAGCAGCGGGCAGGGGGCAACTAATGAAAAACTGTTTTTT	CASSGQGATNEKLFF
TRBJ2-4	TRBV20-1	TRBD2	-	16	TGCAGTGCTAGAGAAGGTAGCGGGGGGCGCGGGTTAAGTCAGTACTTC	CSAREGSGGRGLSQYF
TRBJ2-2	TRBV7-2	-	once	14	TGTGCCAGCAGCTCTTTACAGGGAACCGGGGAGCTGTTTTTT	CASSSLQGTGELFF
TRBJ2-5	TRBV20-1	TRBD2	-	14	TGCAGTGCTAGAGGTCCAGCGGGGCAAGAGACCCAGTACTTC	CSARGPAGQETQYF
TRBJ2-3	TRBV19	-	-	16	TGTGCCAGTAGTACGCCGAGTAGCTCGACCGCAGATACGCAGTATTTT	CASSTPSSSTADTQYF
TRBJ2-7	TRBV2	-	-	17	TGTGCCAGCAGTGAAGGAGGAGGTTGGGGCCGTACGGTCGAGCAGTACTTC	CASSEGGGWGRTVEQYF
TRBJ1-1	TRBV7-2	-	-	15	TGTGCCAGCAGCTTACAAGGAGGGGGAAACACTGAAGCTTTCTTT	CASSLQGGGNTEAFF
TRBJ2-7	TRBV10-3	TRBD1	-	16	TGTGCCATCAGCGTCCAGGGACAGGGGAATACGTACGAGCAGTACTTC	CAISVQGQGNTYEQYF
TRBJ1-5	TRBV2	TRBD1	once	16	TGTGCCAGCAGTGAATTCGGGGACAGGGGGGATCAGCCCCAGCATTTT	CASSEFGDRGDQPQHF
TRBJ1-5	TRBV6-1	-	-	14	TGTGCCAGCACAGGGTTTGGGAGCAATCAGCCCCAGCATTTT	CASTGFGSNQPQHF
TRBJ2-1	TRBV18	TRBD2	-	14	TGTGCCAGCTCACAGGGACTAGCGGCGGACGAGCAGTTCTTC	CASSQGLAADEQFF
TRBJ1-5	TRBV11-2	-	-	11	TGTGCCAGCGTCGCTGATCAGCCCCAGCATTTT	CASVADQPQHF
TRBJ2-1	TRBV7-2	TRBD2	once	17	TGTGCCAGCAGCTTGAAACTAGCGGGAGTAGCTGTTAATGAGCAGTTCTTC	CASSLKLAGVAVNEQFF
TRBJ2-1	TRBV7-8	TRBD1	-	18	TGTGCCAGCAGCTTAGTGGTACTTGACAGGGTCTCCTACAATGAGCAGTTCTTC	CASSLVVLDRVSYNEQFF
TRBJ2-7	TRBV12-3/TRBV12-4	TRBD2	few	16	TGTGCCAGCAGTCCCGGACTAGCGGGAGGTACCTACGAGCAGTACTTC	CASSPGLAGGTYEQYF
TRBJ1-2	TRBV30	-	once	13	TGTGCCTGGAGTGAGGGTGGAAACTATGGCTACACCTTC	CAWSEGGNYGYTF
TRBJ1-5	TRBV24-1	-	few	13	TGTGCCACCAGTGCCGCCGGAAGGCAGCCCCAGCATTTT	CATSAAGRQPQHF
TRBJ2-1	TRBV2	TRBD2	-	15	TGTGCCAGCGCGGGGGGGGGCACGTCCTACAATGAGCAGTTCTTC	CASAGGGTSYNEQFF
TRBJ1-1	TRBV6-2/TRBV6-3	-	-	13	TGTGCCAGCAGGATAACAGGGATCGCTGAAGCTTTCTTT	CASRITGIAEAFF
TRBJ2-1	TRBV20-1	TRBD2	-	16	TGCAGTGCTAGAGTTGAGCGGGAAGGATCCTACAATGAGCAGTTCTTC	CSARVEREGSYNEQFF
TRBJ1-1	TRBV15	TRBD1	-	17	TGTGCCACCAGCAGAGAAAGGGCAGGGGGCCGTTTCACTGAAGCTTTCTTT	CATSRERAGGRFTEAFF
TRBJ2-1	TRBV20-1	TRBD2	-	14	TGCAGTGCTATACTAGCGGGGGGCCGGTATGAGCAGTTCTTC	CSAILAGGRYEQFF
TRBJ2-3	TRBV19	TRBD2	once	14	TGTGCCAGTAGTATCGGTACTAGCGGAGATACGCAGTATTTT	CASSIGTSGDTQYF
TRBJ1-2	TRBV12-3/TRBV12-4	-	-	13	TGTGCCAGCAGTCTCGCGCCAGTCTATGGCTACACCTTC	CASSLAPVYGYTF
TRBJ1-1	TRBV20-1	-	few	12	TGCAGTGCACGGGTAGGGAGCACTGAAGCTTTCTTT	CSARVGSTEAFF
TRBJ1-1	TRBV6-1	-	-	14	TGTGCCAGCAGTCTGGACAGAGTTAACACTGAAGCTTTCTTT	CASSLDRVNTEAFF
TRBJ1-2	TRBV20-1	-	-	12	TGCAGCACCTCTGACGGAAACTATGGCTACACCTTC	CSTSDGNYGYTF
TRBJ2-1	TRBV24-1	TRBD2	-	15	TGTGCCACCAGTGATTTGTCGGGGGGGCGCTTTGAGCAGTTCTTC	CATSDLSGGRFEQFF
TRBJ1-6	TRBV7-9	TRBD1	-	17	TGTGCCAGCAGCAGCTGGACAGGGGGTCGGTATAATTCACCCCTCCACTTT	CASSSWTGGRYNSPLHF
TRBJ1-1	TRBV20-1	-	-	13	TGCAGTGGGGTAAGGCCGGCGAACACTGAAGCTTTCTTT	CSGVRPANTEAFF
TRBJ2-3	TRBV29-1	-	-	11	TGCACCCTGGGGAGCACAGATACGCAGTATTTT	CTLGSTDTQYF
TRBJ2-4	TRBV24-1	-	few	19	TGTGCCACCAGTGACACGGTGGGAAGGGGGGGAATAGCCAAAAACATTCAGTACTTC	CATSDTVGRGGIAKNIQYF
TRBJ1-6	TRBV20-1	-	-	14	TGCAGTGCCATCCCAACCGGATTCGACTCACCCCTCCACTTT	CSAIPTGFDSPLHF
TRBJ2-5	TRBV6-1	-	-	15	TGTGCCAGCAGTATCGGTCGGGGAAGGGCAGAGACCCAGTACTTC	CASSIGRGRAETQYF
TRBJ2-2	TRBV5-4	-	-	16	TGTGCCAGCAGCTTGGTCGCGCGAATGGGGACCGGGGAGCTGTTTTTT	CASSLVARMGTGELFF
TRBJ1-2	TRBV6-5	-	-	13	TGTGCCAGCAGTTACTCGACCGGGGCCGGCTACACCTTC	CASSYSTGAGYTF
TRBJ2-6	TRBV7-8	TRBD1	-	19	TGTGCCAGCAGCTTAGCGCGCCGACAGGGAATAGGTGGGGCCAACGTCCTGACTTTC	CASSLARRQGIGGANVLTF
TRBJ2-1	TRBV7-8	TRBD1	-	14	TGTGCCAGCAGCTTAGAGACAGGGTCTGGTGAGCAGTTCTTC	CASSLETGSGEQFF
TRBJ2-7	TRBV20-1	TRBD1	-	15	TGCAGTGCTCGAACCGGGACAGGGCTCCCCTACGAGCAGTACTTC	CSARTGTGLPYEQYF
TRBJ1-2	TRBV19	TRBD1	-	13	TGTGTCAGTAGACGTCAACAGGGGTCTGGCTACACCTTC	CVSRRQQGSGYTF
TRBJ2-3	TRBV24-1	TRBD1	-	16	TGTGCCACCAGTGCCCCGCGACAGGGTGGAGGAGATACGCAGTATTTT	CATSAPRQGGGDTQYF
TRBJ2-5	TRBV6-1	-	few	11	TGTGCCAGCAGTGAAGATCGGACCCAGTACTTC	CASSEDRTQYF
TRBJ1-2	TRBV19	-	-	13	TGTGCCAGTAGTATAGAAGGGTACGGTGGCTACACCTTC	CASSIEGYGGYTF